This T cell receptor beta chain was sequenced in a study of blood T cells in healthy people across ages. It was with a sample-barcoded 5' primer and a J-beta primer mix that a second PCR of roughly 6 to 12 cycles was run. TCRdb passed the 5' RACE reads through MiXCR, listing each CDR3 protein once. The sample holds over 1,500,000 distinct CDR3 sequences; about two fifths are singletons and the top ten take roughly 23%. CDR3 size: 19 residues. V gene TRBV21-1 combines with J gene TRBJ2-7; TRBD2 was called by the table and not checked on the DNA. The J call may be incorrect, as the DNA end agrees better with TRBJ2-5. TRBV21-1 is a recognized pseudogene. This TCR was sampled from a human donor in good health. The sequenced sample was blood. CDR3 nucleotides: TGTGCCAGCAGCAAAGCGCCCAACCGACTAGCGGGGTTAGAGGAGACCCAGTACTTC. Amino acids: CASSKAPNRLAGLEETQYF.